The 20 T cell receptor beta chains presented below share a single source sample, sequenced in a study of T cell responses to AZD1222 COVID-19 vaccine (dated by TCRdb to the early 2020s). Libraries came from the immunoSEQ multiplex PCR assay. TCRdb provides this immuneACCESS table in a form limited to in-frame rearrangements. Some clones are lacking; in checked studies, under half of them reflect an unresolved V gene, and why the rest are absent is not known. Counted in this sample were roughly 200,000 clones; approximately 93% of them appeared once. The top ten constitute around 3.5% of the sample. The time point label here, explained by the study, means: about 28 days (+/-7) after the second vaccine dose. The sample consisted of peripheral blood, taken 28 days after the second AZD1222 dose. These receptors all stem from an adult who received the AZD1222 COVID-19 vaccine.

The CDR3 DNA sequence: TGTGCCAGCAGCCCACAGGCCACCGGGGAGCTGTTTTTT. Amino acids: CASSPQATGELFF. The chain recombines TRBV7-3 with TRBJ2-2; D possibly corresponds to TRBD1 (5 bases). The CDR3 covers 13 residues. Germline CDR1 and CDR2: SGHTA and FQGTGA. The germline V and J ends were trimmed by 5 bases and 4 bases, with 8 bases remaining between them.

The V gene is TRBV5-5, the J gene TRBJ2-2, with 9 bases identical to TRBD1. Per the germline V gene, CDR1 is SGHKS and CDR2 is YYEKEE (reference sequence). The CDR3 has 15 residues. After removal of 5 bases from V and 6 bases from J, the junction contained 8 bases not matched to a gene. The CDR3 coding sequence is TGTGCCAGCAGTTCACGGGACAGGGCCTCCGGGGAGCTGTTTTTT. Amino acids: CASSSRDRASGELFF.

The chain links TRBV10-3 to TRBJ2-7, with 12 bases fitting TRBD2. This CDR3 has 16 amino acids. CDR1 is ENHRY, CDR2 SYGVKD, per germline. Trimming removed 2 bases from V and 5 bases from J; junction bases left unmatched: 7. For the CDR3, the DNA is TGTGCCATCAGTGAGGGGACTAGCGGGCTTCGGGACGAGCAGTACTTC. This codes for CAISEGTSGLRDEQYF.

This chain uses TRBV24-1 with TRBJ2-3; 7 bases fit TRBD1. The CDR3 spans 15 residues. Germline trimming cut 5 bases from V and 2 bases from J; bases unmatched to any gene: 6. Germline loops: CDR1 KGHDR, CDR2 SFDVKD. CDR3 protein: CATSGPTGFTDTQYF. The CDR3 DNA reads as TGTGCCACCAGTGGTCCGACAGGGTTCACAGATACGCAGTATTTT.

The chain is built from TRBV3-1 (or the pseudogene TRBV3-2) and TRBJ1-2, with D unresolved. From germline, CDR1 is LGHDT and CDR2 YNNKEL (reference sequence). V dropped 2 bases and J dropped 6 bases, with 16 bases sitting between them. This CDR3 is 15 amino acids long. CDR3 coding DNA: TGTGCCAGCAGCCAAAGACAACGGACGGGAGATGGCTACACCTTC. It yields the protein CASSQRQRTGDGYTF.

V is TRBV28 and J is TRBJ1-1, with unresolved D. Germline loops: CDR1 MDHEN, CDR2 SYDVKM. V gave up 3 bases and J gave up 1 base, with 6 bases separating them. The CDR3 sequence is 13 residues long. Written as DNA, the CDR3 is TGTGCCAGCAGTTTGGTATGGAACACTGAAGCTTTCTTT. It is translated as CASSLVWNTEAFF. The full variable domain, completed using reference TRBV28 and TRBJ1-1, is DVKVTQSSRYLVKRTGEKVFLECVQDMDHENMFWYRQDPGLGLRLIYFSYDVKMKEKGDIPEGYSVSREKKERFSLILESASTNQTSMYLCASSLVWNTEAFFGQGTRLTVV.

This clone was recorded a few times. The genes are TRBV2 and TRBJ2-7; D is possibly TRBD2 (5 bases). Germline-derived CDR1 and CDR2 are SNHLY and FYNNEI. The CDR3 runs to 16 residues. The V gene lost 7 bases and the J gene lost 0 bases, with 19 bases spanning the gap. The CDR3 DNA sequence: TGTGCCAGCATTCCGACGGAGCTCGGGGACTCCTACGAGCAGTACTTC. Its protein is CASIPTELGDSYEQYF. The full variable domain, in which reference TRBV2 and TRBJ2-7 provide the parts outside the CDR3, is EPEVTQTPSHQVTQMGQEVILRCVPISNHLYFYWYRQILGQKVEFLVSFYNNEISEKSEIFDDQFSVERPDGSNFTLKIRSTKLEDSAMYFCASIPTELGDSYEQYFGPGTRLTVT.

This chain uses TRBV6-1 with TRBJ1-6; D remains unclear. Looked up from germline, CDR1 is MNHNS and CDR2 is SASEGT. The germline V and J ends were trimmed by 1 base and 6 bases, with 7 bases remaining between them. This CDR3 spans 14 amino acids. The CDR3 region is CASSEGPRNSPLHF. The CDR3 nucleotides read TGTGCCAGCAGTGAAGGGCCTCGTAATTCACCCCTCCACTTT.

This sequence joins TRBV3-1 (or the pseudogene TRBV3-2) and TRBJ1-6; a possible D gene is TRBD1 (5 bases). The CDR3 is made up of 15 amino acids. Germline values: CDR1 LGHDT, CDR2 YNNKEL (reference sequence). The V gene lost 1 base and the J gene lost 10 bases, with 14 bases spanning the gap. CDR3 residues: CASSQGLQGGSPLHF. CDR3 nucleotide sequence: TGTGCCAGCAGCCAAGGTTTGCAGGGAGGGTCACCCCTCCACTTT.

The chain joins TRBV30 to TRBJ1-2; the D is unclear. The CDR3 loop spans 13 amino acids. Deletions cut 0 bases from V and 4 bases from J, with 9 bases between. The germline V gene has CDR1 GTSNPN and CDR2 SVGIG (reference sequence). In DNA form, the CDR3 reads TGTGCCTGGAGTGTCAGCACGCCCTATGGCTACACCTTC. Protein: CAWSVSTPYGYTF. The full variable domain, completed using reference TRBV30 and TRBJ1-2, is SQTIHQWPATLVQPVGSPLSLECTVEGTSNPNLYWYRQAAGRGLQLLFYSVGIGQISSEVPQNLSASRPQDRQFILSSKKLLLSDSGFYLCAWSVSTPYGYTFGSGTRLTVV.

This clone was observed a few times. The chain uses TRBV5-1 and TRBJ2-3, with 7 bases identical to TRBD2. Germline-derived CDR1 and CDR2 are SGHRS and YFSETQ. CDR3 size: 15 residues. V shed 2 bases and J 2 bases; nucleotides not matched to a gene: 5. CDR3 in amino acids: CASSFGGRVTDTQYF. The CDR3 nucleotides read TGCGCCAGCAGCTTTGGCGGGAGAGTCACAGATACGCAGTATTTT.

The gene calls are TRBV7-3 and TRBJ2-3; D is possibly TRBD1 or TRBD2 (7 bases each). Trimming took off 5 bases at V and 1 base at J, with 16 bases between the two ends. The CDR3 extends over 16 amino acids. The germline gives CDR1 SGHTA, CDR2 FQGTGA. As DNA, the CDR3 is TGTGCCAGCAGCCTCAGGGGGGGCGGACGCACAGATACGCAGTATTTT. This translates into CASSLRGGGRTDTQYF. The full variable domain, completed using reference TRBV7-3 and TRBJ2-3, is GAGVSQTPSNKVTEKGKYVELRCDPISGHTALYWYRQSLGQGPEFLIYFQGTGAADDSGLPNDRFFAVRPEGSVSTLKIQRTERGDSAVYLCASSLRGGGRTDTQYFGPGTRLTVL.

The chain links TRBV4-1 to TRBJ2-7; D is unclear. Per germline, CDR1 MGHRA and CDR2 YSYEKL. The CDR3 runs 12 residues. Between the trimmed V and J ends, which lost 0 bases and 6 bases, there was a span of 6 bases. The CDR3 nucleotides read TGCGCCAGCAGCCAAGATCAAGGCGAGCAGTACTTC. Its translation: CASSQDQGEQYF.

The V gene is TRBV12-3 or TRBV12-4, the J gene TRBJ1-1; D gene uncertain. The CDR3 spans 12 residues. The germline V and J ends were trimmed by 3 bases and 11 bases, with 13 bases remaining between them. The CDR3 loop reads CASSFAPPGAFF. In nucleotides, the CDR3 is TGTGCCAGCAGTTTTGCGCCCCCGGGGGCTTTCTTT.

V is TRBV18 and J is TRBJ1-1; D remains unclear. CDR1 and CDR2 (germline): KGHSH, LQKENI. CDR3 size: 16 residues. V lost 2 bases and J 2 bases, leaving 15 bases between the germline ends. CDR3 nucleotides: TGTGCCAGCTCACCATCCCCCGGCACCGTCAACACTGAAGCTTTCTTT. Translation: CASSPSPGTVNTEAFF.

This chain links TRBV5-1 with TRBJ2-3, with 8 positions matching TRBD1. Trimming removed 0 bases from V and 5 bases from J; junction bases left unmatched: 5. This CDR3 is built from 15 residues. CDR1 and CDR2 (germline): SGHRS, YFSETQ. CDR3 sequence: CASSLGQGNGDTQYF. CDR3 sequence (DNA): TGCGCCAGCAGCTTGGGACAGGGGAACGGAGATACGCAGTATTTT.

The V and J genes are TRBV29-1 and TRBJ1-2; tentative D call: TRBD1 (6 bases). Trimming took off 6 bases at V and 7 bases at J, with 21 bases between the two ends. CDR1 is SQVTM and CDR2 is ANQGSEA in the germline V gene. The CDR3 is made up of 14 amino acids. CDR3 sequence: CSVAGRDRGAGYTF. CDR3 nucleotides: TGCAGCGTGGCGGGGCGGGACCGGGGGGCTGGCTACACCTTC. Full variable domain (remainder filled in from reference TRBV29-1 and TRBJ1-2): SAVISQKPSRDICQRGTSLTIQCQVDSQVTMMFWYRQQPGQSLTLIATANQGSEATYESGFVIDKFPISRPNLTFSTLTVSNMSPEDSSIYLCSVAGRDRGAGYTFGSGTRLTVV.

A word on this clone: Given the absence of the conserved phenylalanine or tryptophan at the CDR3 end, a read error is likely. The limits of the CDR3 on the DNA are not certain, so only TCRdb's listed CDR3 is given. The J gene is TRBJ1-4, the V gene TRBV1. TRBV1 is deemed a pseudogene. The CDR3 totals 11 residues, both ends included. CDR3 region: CTSSQDRIWLI.

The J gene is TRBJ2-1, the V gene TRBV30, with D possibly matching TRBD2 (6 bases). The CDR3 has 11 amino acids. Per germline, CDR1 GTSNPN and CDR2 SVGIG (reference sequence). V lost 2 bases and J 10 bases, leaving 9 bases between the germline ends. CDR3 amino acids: CAWSRRGEQFF. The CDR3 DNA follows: TGTGCCTGGAGTAGGCGGGGAGAGCAGTTCTTC.

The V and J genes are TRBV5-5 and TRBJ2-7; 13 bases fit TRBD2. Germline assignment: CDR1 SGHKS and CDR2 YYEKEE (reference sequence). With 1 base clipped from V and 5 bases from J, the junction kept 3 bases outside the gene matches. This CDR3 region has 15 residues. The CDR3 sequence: CASSLPLAGGDEQYF. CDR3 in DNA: TGTGCCAGCAGCTTGCCACTAGCGGGGGGGGACGAGCAGTACTTC.